The sequence of this T cell receptor beta chain was determined in a study of CD8+ T cells in alopecia areata. The treatment denotes: oral pan-JAK inhibitor, 5-10 mg twice daily. V trimming: 3 bases; J trimming: 2 bases; junction bases outside the gene matches: 1. The CDR3 runs 15 residues. CDR1 is KGHSH and CDR2 is LQKENI in the germline V gene. Sequencing used cDNA as its template, made by extracting RNA and reverse transcribing it. Sequenced by immunoSEQ multiplex PCR; TCRdb stores in-frame clones only, minus some. The table records about 210,000 clones, approximately 72% of them present only once. The chain has TRBV18 and TRBJ2-7, with TRBD2 identical over 13 bases. Material: CD4+ T cells sorted from blood, obtained between weeks 44 and 45, from a patient treated with tofacitinib. The TCR comes from a human donor with alopecia areata. CDR3 nucleotide sequence: TGTGCCAGCTCACCGACTAGCGGGGGGACCTACGAGCAGTACTTC. Protein product: CASSPTSGGTYEQYF.